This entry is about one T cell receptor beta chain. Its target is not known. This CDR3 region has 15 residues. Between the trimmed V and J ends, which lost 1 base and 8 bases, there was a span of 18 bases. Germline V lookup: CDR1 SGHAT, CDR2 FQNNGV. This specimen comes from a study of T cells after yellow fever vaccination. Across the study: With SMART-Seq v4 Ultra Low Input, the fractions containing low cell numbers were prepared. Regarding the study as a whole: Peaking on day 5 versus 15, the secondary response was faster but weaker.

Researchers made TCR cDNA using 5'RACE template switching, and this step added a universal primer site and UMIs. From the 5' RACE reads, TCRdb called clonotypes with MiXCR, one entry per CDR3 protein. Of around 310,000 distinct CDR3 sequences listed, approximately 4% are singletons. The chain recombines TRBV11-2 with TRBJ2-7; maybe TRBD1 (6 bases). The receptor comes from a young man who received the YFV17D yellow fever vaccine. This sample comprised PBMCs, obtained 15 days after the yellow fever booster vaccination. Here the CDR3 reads CASSLGAGEYWQQYF. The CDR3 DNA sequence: TGTGCCAGCAGCTTAGGGGCAGGGGAATATTGGCAGCAGTACTTC. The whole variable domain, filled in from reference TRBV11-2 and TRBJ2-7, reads EAGVAQSPRYKIIEKRQSVAFWCNPISGHATLYWYQQILGQGPKLLIQFQNNGVVDDSQLPKDRFSAERLKGVDSTLKIQPAKLEDSAVYLCASSLGAGEYWQQYFGPGTRLTVT.